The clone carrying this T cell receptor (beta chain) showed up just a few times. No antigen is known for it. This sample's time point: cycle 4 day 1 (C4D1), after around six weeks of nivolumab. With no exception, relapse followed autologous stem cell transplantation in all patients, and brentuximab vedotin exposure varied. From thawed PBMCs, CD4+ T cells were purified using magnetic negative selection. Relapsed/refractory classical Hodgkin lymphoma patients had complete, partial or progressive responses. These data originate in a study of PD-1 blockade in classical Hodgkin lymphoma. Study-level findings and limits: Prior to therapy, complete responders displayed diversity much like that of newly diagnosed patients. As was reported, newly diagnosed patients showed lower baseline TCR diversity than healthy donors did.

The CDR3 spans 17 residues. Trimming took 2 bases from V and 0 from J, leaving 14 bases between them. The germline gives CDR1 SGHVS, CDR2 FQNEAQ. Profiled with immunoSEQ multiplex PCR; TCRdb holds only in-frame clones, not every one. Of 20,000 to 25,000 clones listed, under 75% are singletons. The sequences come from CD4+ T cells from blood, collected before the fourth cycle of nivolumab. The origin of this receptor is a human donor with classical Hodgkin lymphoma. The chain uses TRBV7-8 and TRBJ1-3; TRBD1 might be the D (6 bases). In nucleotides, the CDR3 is TGTGCCAGCAGCTTATGGTCAGGGGTCAACTCTGGAAACACCATATATTTT. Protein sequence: CASSLWSGVNSGNTIYF.